These 14 T cell receptor beta chains were all obtained from the same sample, sequenced in a study of blood T cells in healthy people across ages. Through a sample-barcoded 5' primer and a J-beta primer mix, a second PCR was run for 7 to 11 cycles. One entry per CDR3 protein, called by TCRdb with MiXCR from the 5' RACE reads. Found here are hundreds of thousands of distinct CDR3 sequences, more than 20% of them singletons; the top ten hold 3.5% to 4%. The specimen was blood. Source of these receptors: a man aged 70 or older in good health.

The chain combines TRBV12-3 or TRBV12-4 with TRBJ1-6; D gene ambiguous. Trimming took 1 base from V and 14 from J, leaving 6 bases between them. This CDR3 spans 11 amino acids. CDR3: CASSLGSTLHF. The DNA of the CDR3 is TGTGCCAGCAGTTTAGGTTCGACCCTCCACTTT.

This clonotype was counted ten times or more. The chain is built from TRBV4-1 and TRBJ2-5, with TRBD2 identical over 7 bases. V lost 0 bases and J lost 0; bases outside the gene matches: 1. Per germline, CDR1 MGHRA and CDR2 YSYEKL. This CDR3 region has 15 residues. The CDR3 loop reads CASSQEGGYQETQYF. For the CDR3, the DNA is TGCGCCAGCAGCCAAGAGGGAGGGTACCAAGAGACCCAGTACTTC.

This chain links TRBV12-3 or TRBV12-4 with TRBJ2-6; D perhaps matches TRBD2 (6 bases). V lost 2 bases and J 0 bases, leaving 14 bases between the germline ends. The CDR3 contains 18 residues. Written as DNA, the CDR3 is TGTGCCAGCAGTTTAATCGCGGGGACCTACTCTGGGGCCAACGTCCTGACTTTC. Translating it yields CASSLIAGTYSGANVLTF.

In this sample, this clonotype turned up a few times. The chain has TRBV28 and TRBJ2-3; D ambiguous. The V and J ends lost 6 bases and 2 bases respectively, with 21 bases between them. The CDR3 loop spans 17 amino acids. Looked up from germline, CDR1 is MDHEN and CDR2 is SYDVKM. CDR3 DNA sequence: TGTGCCAGCAGCACTCAGCCCAGTGTAAAACTCACAGATACGCAGTATTTT. Translated: CASSTQPSVKLTDTQYF.

This clonotype was observed a few times. The gene calls are TRBV5-1 and TRBJ2-1; 8 bases align to TRBD2. The J call may not be correct, given that the DNA end is closer to TRBJ2-7. CDR1 is SGHRS and CDR2 is YFSETQ in the germline V gene. This CDR3 comprises 14 residues. The CDR3: CASKLIAGRDEQYF. For the CDR3, the DNA is TGCGCCAGCAAATTAATAGCGGGAAGGGACGAGCAGTACTTC.

The J gene is TRBJ2-1, the V gene TRBV28; 14 bases are a match to TRBD2. Germline lookup yields CDR1 MDHEN and CDR2 SYDVKM. With 7 bases clipped from V and 2 bases from J, the junction kept 10 bases outside the gene matches. This CDR3 contains 18 residues. The CDR3: CASTRPGLAGDAYNEQFF. CDR3 coding DNA: TGTGCCAGCACCAGACCGGGACTAGCGGGAGACGCCTACAATGAGCAGTTCTTC.

This clonotype was counted only a few times. The gene calls are TRBV7-9 and TRBJ1-1; no clear D. V dropped 7 bases and J dropped 5 bases, with 8 bases sitting between them. The CDR3 runs 11 residues. CDR1 SEHNR and CDR2 FQNEAQ come from the germline V gene (reference sequence). The CDR3 spells CASTPKTEAFF. DNA for the CDR3: TGTGCCAGCACCCCCAAAACTGAAGCTTTCTTT. Using reference TRBV7-9 and TRBJ1-1 for the parts outside the CDR3, the full variable domain is DTGVSQNPRHKITKRGQNVTFRCDPISEHNRLYWYRQTLGQGPEFLTYFQNEAQLEKSRLLSDRFSAERPKGSFSTLEIQRTEQGDSAMYLCASTPKTEAFFGQGTRLTVV.

The CDR3 here is CASSQTQGARRDTQYF. CDR3 nucleotide sequence: TGTGCCAGCAGCCAGACACAGGGGGCGAGGAGAGATACGCAGTATTTT. The chain uses TRBV11-2 and TRBJ2-3, with 9 bases fitting TRBD1. Germline-derived CDR1 and CDR2 are SGHAT and FQNNGV. J gave up 5 bases and V 5 bases, and 11 bases lay outside the gene matches. The CDR3 is 16 residues long.

The V and J genes are TRBV7-2 and TRBJ2-5; D is possibly TRBD1 (5 bases). V gave up 5 bases and J gave up 5 bases, with 15 bases separating them. The CDR3 extends over 14 amino acids. The germline V gene encodes CDR1 SGHTA and CDR2 FQGNSA. In nucleotides, the CDR3 is TGTGCCAGCAGCGCGGCGCCTAAGGGGGAGACCCAGTACTTC. Its translation is CASSAAPKGETQYF.

This clonotype was counted only a few times. The rearrangement joins TRBV13 to TRBJ2-7; D is possibly TRBD1 (5 bases). The V and J ends lost 3 bases and 9 bases respectively, with 15 bases between them. The CDR3 is 13 residues long. Germline V gene data show CDR1 as PRHDT and CDR2 as FYEKMQ (reference sequence). This CDR3 reads CASSFEQERRQYF. The DNA of the CDR3 is TGTGCCAGCAGCTTCGAACAGGAAAGACGGCAGTACTTC.

This clonotype came up a few times. The rearrangement links TRBV28 to TRBJ2-1, with D hard to call. The CDR3 runs 14 residues. Trimming cost V 2 bases and J 6 bases, with 11 bases left between them. Germline CDR1 reads MDHEN; CDR2 reads SYDVKM. CDR3 DNA sequence: TGTGCCAGCAGTTTACTGACTGGGCCCAATGAGCAGTTCTTC. Encoded protein: CASSLLTGPNEQFF.

A few counts support this clonotype. The J gene is TRBJ2-7, the V gene TRBV9, with 8 positions matching TRBD1. Germline V gives CDR1 SGDLS, CDR2 YYNGEE. The J segment lost 4 bases and the V segment lost 0 bases, leaving 3 bases of the junction unmatched. There are 14 residues in the CDR3. DNA of the CDR3: TGTGCCAGCAGCGTAGGACAGGGGCTATACGAGCAGTACTTC. Amino acid sequence: CASSVGQGLYEQYF.

This clonotype has more than one count but fewer than ten. The genes are TRBV7-2 and TRBJ2-3; D is uncertain. Trimming pared 6 bases from V and 7 bases from J, leaving 26 bases between. The CDR3 has 17 residues. CDR1 SGHTA and CDR2 FQGNSA come from the germline V gene. The CDR3, as DNA: TGTGCCAGCAGACCTAAACGGGCCGCCGGGCCTTTTAATACGCAGTATTTT. Residues: CASRPKRAAGPFNTQYF.

V is TRBV20-1 and J is TRBJ2-3, with D unresolved. Germline V gene sequence: CDR1 DFQATT, CDR2 SNEGSKA (reference sequence). Trimming shortened V by 6 bases and J by 2 bases, and 15 bases separated the two germline ends. The CDR3 consists of 14 residues. Written as DNA, the CDR3 is TGCAGTGCATACCGGCGGTCGCTCACAGATACGCAGTATTTT. Residues: CSAYRRSLTDTQYF.